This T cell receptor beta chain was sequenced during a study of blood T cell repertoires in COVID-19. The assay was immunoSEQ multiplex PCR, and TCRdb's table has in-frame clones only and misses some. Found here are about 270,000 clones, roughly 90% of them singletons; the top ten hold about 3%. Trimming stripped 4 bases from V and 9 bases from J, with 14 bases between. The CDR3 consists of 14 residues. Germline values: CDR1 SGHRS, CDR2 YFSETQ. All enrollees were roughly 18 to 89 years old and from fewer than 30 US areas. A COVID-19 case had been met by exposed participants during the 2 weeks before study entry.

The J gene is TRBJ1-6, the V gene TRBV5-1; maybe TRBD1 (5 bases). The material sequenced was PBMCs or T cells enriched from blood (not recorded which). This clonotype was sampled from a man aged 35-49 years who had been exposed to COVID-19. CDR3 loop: CASSPPGVRSPLHF. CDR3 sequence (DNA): TGCGCCAGCAGCCCTCCGGGGGTGCGTTCACCCCTCCACTTT.